These 4 T cell receptor beta chains originate from one sample sequenced in a study of T cells in Graves' hyperthyroidism and ophthalmopathy. RNA transcripts provided the source from which TCR beta CDR3 regions were amplified. An initial round of RT-PCR targeting the TCR CDR3 relied on the HTBI primer set. TCRdb fed the multiplex PCR reads into MiXCR, producing one record per CDR3 protein. This sample has approximately 690,000 distinct CDR3 sequences, with 20% found just once. Sequences were obtained from blood. These receptors originate from a man under 40 with Graves' ophthalmopathy.

The chain is built from TRBV6-2 or TRBV6-3 and TRBJ2-7; 8 bases are a match to TRBD1. Germline V gene sequence: CDR1 MNHEY, CDR2 SVGEGT. The junction had 6 bases not matched to a gene; V was cut back by 2 bases and J by 6 bases. The CDR3 is 14 residues long. The CDR3 DNA reads as TGTGCCAGCAGTTACGACGACAGGGGTCTCGAGCAGTACTTC. It specifies CASSYDDRGLEQYF.

V and J are TRBV19 and TRBJ2-2, with D tentatively TRBD1 (6 bases). With 5 bases removed from V and 2 bases from J, the gap between germline ends came to 12 bases. CDR1 is LNHDA, CDR2 SQIVND, per germline (reference sequence). CDR3 length equals 15 residues. For the CDR3, the DNA is TGTGCCAGTAGTCCTGAACAGGGAAACACCGGGGAGCTGTTTTTT. Encoded protein: CASSPEQGNTGELFF.

This clonotype was observed many times. The V and J genes are TRBV5-1 and TRBJ2-1, with 10 bases matching TRBD2. CDR1 SGHRS and CDR2 YFSETQ come from the germline V gene. This CDR3 comprises 16 residues. V was clipped by 7 bases and J by 8 bases; unmatched bases: 15. The CDR3 nucleotides are TGCGCCAGCCGACGAGGGACTAGCGAGACAGTGGATGAGCAGTTCTTC. It specifies CASRRGTSETVDEQFF.

The genes are TRBV27 and TRBJ2-7; TRBD1 or TRBD2 may be the D gene (5 bases each). The CDR3 sequence is 14 residues long. V was cut by 5 bases and J by 6 bases, with 17 bases left in between. Germline V gene lookup returns CDR1 MNHEY and CDR2 SMNVEV (reference sequence). The chain's CDR3 is CASSPRGAHGEQYF. The CDR3 DNA reads as TGTGCCAGCAGTCCGAGGGGAGCGCACGGCGAGCAGTACTTC.